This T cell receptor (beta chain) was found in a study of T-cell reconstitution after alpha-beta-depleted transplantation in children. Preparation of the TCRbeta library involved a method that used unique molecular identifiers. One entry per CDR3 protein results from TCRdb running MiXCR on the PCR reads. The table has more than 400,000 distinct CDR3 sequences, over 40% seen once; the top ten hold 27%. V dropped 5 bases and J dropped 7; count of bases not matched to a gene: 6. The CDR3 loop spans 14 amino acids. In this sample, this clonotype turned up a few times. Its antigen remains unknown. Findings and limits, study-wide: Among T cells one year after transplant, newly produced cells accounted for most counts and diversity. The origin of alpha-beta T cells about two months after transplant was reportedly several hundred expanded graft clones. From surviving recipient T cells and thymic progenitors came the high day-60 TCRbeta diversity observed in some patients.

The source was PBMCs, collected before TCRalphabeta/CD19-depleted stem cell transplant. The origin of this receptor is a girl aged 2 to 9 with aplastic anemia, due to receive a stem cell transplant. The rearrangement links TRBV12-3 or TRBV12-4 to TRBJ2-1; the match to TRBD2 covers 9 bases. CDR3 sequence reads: CASSPWREGNEQFF. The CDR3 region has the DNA TGTGCCAGCAGTCCCTGGCGGGAGGGTAATGAGCAGTTCTTC.